The source of this T cell receptor beta chain is a study of shared clonotypes between healthy human individuals. Running of the assay took place at deep level. Each cell subset's genomic DNA was divided evenly among several immunoSEQ plates. The table came from immunoSEQ multiplex PCR; TCRdb's copy has only in-frame clones and leaves some out. The sample carries some 530,000 clones, roughly 80% recorded once. The donors, healthy adults who were HIV-negative, had experienced no recent acute infections or vaccinations. Each sample came from a Caucasian adult donor living in Nashville, Tennessee. The CDR3 covers 15 residues. Germline V gives CDR1 LNHNV, CDR2 YYDKDF (reference sequence). V lost 0 bases, J lost 1 base, and 7 bases lay in between. As concerns this clone: This sequence may be a read error, since a much larger clone differs from it by one base. The CDR3 carries no conserved terminal phenylalanine or tryptophan, so it likely arises from a read error.

V and J are TRBV15 and TRBJ2-4; D remains unclear. Sequencing was performed on PBMCs. This TCR was sampled from a woman aged 40 to 49 in good health. Some clones in this sample may be carry-over from other donors' samples. CDR3 region: CATSRDLRAKNIQYL. CDR3 nucleotides: TGTGCCACCAGCAGAGATCTAAGGGCCAAAAACATTCAGTACTTA.